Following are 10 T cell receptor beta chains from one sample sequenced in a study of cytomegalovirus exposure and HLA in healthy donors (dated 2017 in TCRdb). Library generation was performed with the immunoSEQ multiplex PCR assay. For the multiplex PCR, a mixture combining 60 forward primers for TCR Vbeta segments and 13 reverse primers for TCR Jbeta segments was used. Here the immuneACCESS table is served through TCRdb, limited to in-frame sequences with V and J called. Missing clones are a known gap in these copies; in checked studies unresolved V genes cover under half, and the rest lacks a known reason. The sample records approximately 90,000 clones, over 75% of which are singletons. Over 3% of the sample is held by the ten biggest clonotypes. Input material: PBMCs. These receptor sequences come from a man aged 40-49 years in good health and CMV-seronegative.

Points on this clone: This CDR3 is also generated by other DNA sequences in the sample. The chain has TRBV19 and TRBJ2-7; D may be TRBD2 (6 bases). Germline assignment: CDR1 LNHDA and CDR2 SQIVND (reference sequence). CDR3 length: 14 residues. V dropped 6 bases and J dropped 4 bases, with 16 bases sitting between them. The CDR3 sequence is CASSPGTGGYEQYF. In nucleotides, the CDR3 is TGTGCCAGTAGCCCCGGTACAGGAGGGTACGAGCAGTACTTC.

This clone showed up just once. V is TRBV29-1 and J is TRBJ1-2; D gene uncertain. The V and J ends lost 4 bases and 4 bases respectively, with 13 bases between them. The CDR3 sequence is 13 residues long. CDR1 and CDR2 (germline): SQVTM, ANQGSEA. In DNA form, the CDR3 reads TGCAGCGTTGTAACTCCCCGGGTCTATGGCTACACCTTC. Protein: CSVVTPRVYGYTF.

The CDR3 loop is CASSSEDGMNTEAFF. The CDR3 region has the DNA TGTGCCAGCAGCTCGGAGGACGGGATGAACACTGAAGCTTTCTTT. The genes are TRBV7-8 and TRBJ1-1; no firm D call. This CDR3 comprises 15 residues. Germline CDR1 SGHVS, CDR2 FQNEAQ. Trimming took off 4 bases at V and 0 bases at J, with 12 bases between the two ends.

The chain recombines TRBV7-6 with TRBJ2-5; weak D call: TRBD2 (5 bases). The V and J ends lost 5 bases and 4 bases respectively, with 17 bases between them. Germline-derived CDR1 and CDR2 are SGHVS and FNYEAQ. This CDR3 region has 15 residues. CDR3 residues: CASSPRVSALETQYF. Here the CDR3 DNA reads TGTGCCAGCAGCCCGAGGGTGTCAGCACTAGAGACCCAGTACTTC.

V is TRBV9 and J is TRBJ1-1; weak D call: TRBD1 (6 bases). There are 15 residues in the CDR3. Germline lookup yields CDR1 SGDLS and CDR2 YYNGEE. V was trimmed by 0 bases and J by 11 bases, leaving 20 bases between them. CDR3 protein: CASSVARGGTAGAFF. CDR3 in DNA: TGTGCCAGCAGCGTAGCGAGGGGGGGGACTGCTGGGGCTTTCTTT. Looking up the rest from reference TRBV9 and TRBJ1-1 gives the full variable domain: DSGVTQTPKHLITATGQRVTLRCSPRSGDLSVYWYQQSLDQGLQFLIQYYNGEERAKGNILERFSAQQFPDLHSELNLSSLELGDSALYFCASSVARGGTAGAFFGQGTRLTVV.

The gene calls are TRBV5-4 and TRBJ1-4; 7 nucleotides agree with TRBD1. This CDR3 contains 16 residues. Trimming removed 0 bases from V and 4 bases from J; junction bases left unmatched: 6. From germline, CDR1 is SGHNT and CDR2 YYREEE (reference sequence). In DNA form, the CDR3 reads TGTGCCAGCAGCTTGGGAAGGGGGCTAGGTAATGAAAAACTGTTTTTT. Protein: CASSLGRGLGNEKLFF. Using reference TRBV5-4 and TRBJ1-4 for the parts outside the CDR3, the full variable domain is ETGVTQSPTHLIKTRGQQVTLRCSSQSGHNTVSWYQQALGQGPQFIFQYYREEENGRGNFPPRFSGLQFPNYSSELNVNALELDDSALYLCASSLGRGLGNEKLFFGSGTQLSVL.

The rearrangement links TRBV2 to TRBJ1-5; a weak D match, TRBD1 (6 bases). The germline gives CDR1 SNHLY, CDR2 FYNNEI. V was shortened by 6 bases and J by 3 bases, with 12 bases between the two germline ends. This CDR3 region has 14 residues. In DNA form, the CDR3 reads TGTGCCAGCAGCGGACAGAACAACAATCAGCCCCAGCATTTT. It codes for CASSGQNNNQPQHF.

The CDR3 DNA sequence: TGTGCCAGCTCACCACCGGGAGGGTTTGAAAAACTGTTTTTT. It is translated as CASSPPGGFEKLFF. The chain recombines TRBV18 with TRBJ1-4; D is uncertain. CDR3 size: 14 residues. The germline CDR1 and CDR2 sequences are KGHSH and LQKENI. The V end lost 0 bases, the J end lost 7 bases, and 9 bases lay between the germline ends.

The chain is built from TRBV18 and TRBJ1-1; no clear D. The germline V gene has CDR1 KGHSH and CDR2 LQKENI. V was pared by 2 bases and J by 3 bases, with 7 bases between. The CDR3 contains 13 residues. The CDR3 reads CASSPLADTEAFF. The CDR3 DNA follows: TGTGCCAGCTCACCATTGGCGGACACTGAAGCTTTCTTT. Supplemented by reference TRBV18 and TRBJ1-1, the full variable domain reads NAGVMQNPRHLVRRRGQEARLRCSPMKGHSHVYWYRQLPEEGLKFMVYLQKENIIDESGMPKERFSAEFPKEGPSILRIQQVVRGDSAAYFCASSPLADTEAFFGQGTRLTVV.

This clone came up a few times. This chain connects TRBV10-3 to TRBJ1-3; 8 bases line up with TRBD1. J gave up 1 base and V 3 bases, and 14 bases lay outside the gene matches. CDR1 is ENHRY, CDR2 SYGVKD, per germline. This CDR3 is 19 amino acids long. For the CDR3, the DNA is TGTGCCATCAGTGATGGTTCGTCGTCAGGGGGCAAATCTGGAAACACCATATATTTT. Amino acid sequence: CAISDGSSSGGKSGNTIYF.